Shown below are 29 T cell receptor beta chains from a single sample sequenced in a study of shared clonotypes between healthy human individuals. The data were produced by immunoSEQ multiplex PCR, yet TCRdb's version contains in-frame clones alone and is incomplete. The sample shows more than 2,000,000 clones, more than 80% of them seen only once. The sequenced sample was naive CD4+ T cells from PBMCs. Stated subset: CD45RA+ positively selected. Every receptor here comes from a man aged 18 to 29 in good health. Some clones in this sample may be carry-over from other donors' samples.

The chain employs TRBV6-6 and TRBJ1-5; 7 positions match TRBD1. The CDR3 sequence is 14 residues long. The junction had 10 bases not matched to a gene; V was cut back by 10 bases and J by 4 bases. CDR1 is MNHNY and CDR2 is SVGAGI in the germline V gene (reference sequence). CDR3 residues: CATTQGVRNQPQHF. The CDR3 coding sequence is TGTGCCACTACGCAGGGGGTTAGGAATCAGCCCCAGCATTTT.

V usage is TRBV5-4 and J usage is TRBJ2-7, with 9 bases lining up with TRBD1. J was trimmed by 5 bases and V by 4 bases; bases with no gene match: 16. The CDR3 totals 17 residues. Germline V lookup: CDR1 SGHNT, CDR2 YYREEE (reference sequence). For the CDR3, the DNA is TGTGCCAGCAGCCCGTCCCGGGACAGGGTAGGGACGAACGAGCAGTACTTC. Protein: CASSPSRDRVGTNEQYF.

The V call is TRBV27, the J call TRBJ1-2; 7 bases are shared with TRBD1. V shed 7 bases and J 0 bases; nucleotides not matched to a gene: 5. Germline CDR1 reads MNHEY; CDR2 reads SMNVEV (reference sequence). The CDR3 contains 14 residues. The CDR3 sequence: CASTDRVANYGYTF. The CDR3 DNA follows: TGTGCCAGCACCGACAGGGTAGCTAACTATGGCTACACCTTC.

This rearrangement joins TRBV5-1 to TRBJ1-1; TRBD1 might be the D (6 bases). Trimming took 4 bases from V and 0 from J, leaving 19 bases between them. The CDR3 has 17 amino acids. Germline V gene sequence: CDR1 SGHRS, CDR2 YFSETQ. The CDR3 sequence is CASSPEWGGLMNTEAFF. Here the CDR3 DNA reads TGCGCCAGCAGCCCGGAATGGGGGGGCCTTATGAACACTGAAGCTTTCTTT.

This chain connects TRBV4-1 to TRBJ2-7, with D tentatively TRBD1 (6 bases). The V end was cut by 4 bases, the J end by 1 base, with 14 bases between. Germline CDR1 reads MGHRA; CDR2 reads YSYEKL. The CDR3 spans 15 residues. CDR3 sequence (DNA): TGCGCCAGCAGCCTTTGGGGGACATCATCCTACGAGCAGTACTTC. This codes for CASSLWGTSSYEQYF.

This clone was seen once. The chain is built from TRBV6-1 and TRBJ2-3, with D unclear. Germline loops: CDR1 MNHNS, CDR2 SASEGT. CDR3 length: 13 amino acids. Trimming cost V 10 bases and J 6 bases, with 17 bases left between them. CDR3 DNA: TGTGCCACCAATACTCCAGGTACCGATACGCAGTATTTT. It is translated as CATNTPGTDTQYF.

The chain is built from TRBV28 and TRBJ2-7; D possibly matches TRBD1 or TRBD2 (5 bases each). The CDR3 has 13 amino acids. CDR1 is MDHEN and CDR2 is SYDVKM in the germline V gene. The ends were cut back, 1 base at V and 5 bases at J, with 9 bases in the middle. CDR3 region: CASSLSGDHEQYF. The CDR3 nucleotides read TGTGCCAGCAGTTTATCTGGGGACCACGAGCAGTACTTC.

The rearrangement joins TRBV4-1 to TRBJ2-1; perhaps TRBD2 as D (6 bases). V lost 5 bases and J lost 5, with 19 bases in between. The CDR3 is 16 residues long. The germline V gene encodes CDR1 MGHRA and CDR2 YSYEKL. The DNA for the CDR3 is TGCGCCAGCAGCTTGACCGGTGGAGGGACCCACAATGAGCAGTTCTTC. This gives the protein CASSLTGGGTHNEQFF.

J is TRBJ1-1 and V is TRBV29-1, with 8 bases matching TRBD1. The germline gives CDR1 SQVTM, CDR2 ANQGSEA. The CDR3 runs 15 residues. V gave up 0 bases and J gave up 0 bases; unmatched junction bases: 3. The CDR3 reads CSVEDGTGLNTEAFF. DNA for the CDR3: TGCAGCGTTGAAGACGGGACAGGTTTGAACACTGAAGCTTTCTTT.

CDR3 loop: CASSSMGLAVDYEQYF. The CDR3 nucleotides read TGTGCCAGCAGCTCGATGGGACTAGCCGTCGATTACGAGCAGTACTTC. The chain joins TRBV11-3 to TRBJ2-7; 9 nucleotides align to TRBD2. Unmatched junction bases numbered 11, after V lost 4 bases and J lost 4 bases. Germline loops: CDR1 SGHNT, CDR2 YENEEA. The CDR3 has 16 amino acids.

This clone was detected only once. V usage is TRBV5-6 and J usage is TRBJ1-2; D call uncertain. The V end was cut by 4 bases, the J end by 0 bases, with 10 bases between. The CDR3 is made up of 14 amino acids. The V gene's germline CDR1 is SGHDT and CDR2 YYEEEE. The CDR3, as DNA: TGTGCCAGCAGCCGTGGCGTCCCTAACTATGGCTACACCTTC. It specifies CASSRGVPNYGYTF.

CDR3 coding DNA: TGTGCCATCAGTGGACAGTTAAACTATGGCTACACCTTC. Protein product: CAISGQLNYGYTF. The chain carries TRBV10-3 and TRBJ1-2, with TRBD1 as a possible D gene (5 bases). Germline lookup yields CDR1 ENHRY and CDR2 SYGVKD. V lost 4 bases and J 2 bases, leaving 8 bases between the germline ends. The CDR3 runs to 13 residues.

The V gene is TRBV9, the J gene TRBJ2-1; 8 bases agree with TRBD2. The germline V gene has CDR1 SGDLS and CDR2 YYNGEE. This CDR3 has 14 residues. J lost 0 bases, V lost 7 bases, and 3 bases had no gene match. Here the CDR3 DNA reads TGTGCCAGCTCGGGGGGGAGCTCCTACAATGAGCAGTTCTTC. Amino acid sequence: CASSGGSSYNEQFF.

The rearrangement joins TRBV18 to TRBJ2-5; D is possibly TRBD2 (6 bases). The J call is uncertain, as TRBJ2-7 better fits the DNA end. There are 15 residues in the CDR3. Germline CDR1 is KGHSH and CDR2 is LQKENI. CDR3 in amino acids: CASSPRSGVSNEQYF. CDR3 nucleotide sequence: TGTGCCAGCTCACCACGATCGGGAGTGTCGAACGAGCAGTACTTC.

The chain has TRBV7-8 and TRBJ1-1; D gene uncertain. Per germline, CDR1 SGHVS and CDR2 FQNEAQ. This CDR3 is 15 amino acids long. Trimming took off 5 bases at V and 0 bases at J, with 13 bases between the two ends. The CDR3 spells CASSLKRTLNTEAFF. The CDR3 DNA follows: TGTGCCAGCAGCCTAAAACGGACCTTGAACACTGAAGCTTTCTTT.

The V call is TRBV7-9, the J call TRBJ2-5; a weak D match, TRBD1 (7 bases). Trimming shortened V by 5 bases and J by 4 bases, and 8 bases separated the two germline ends. The CDR3 length is 12 residues. Germline V gene lookup returns CDR1 SEHNR and CDR2 FQNEAQ (reference sequence). The CDR3 here is CASSQGGETQYF. As DNA, the CDR3 is TGTGCCAGCAGCCAGGGGGGAGAGACCCAGTACTTC.

V gene TRBV9 combines with J gene TRBJ1-1, with a weak D call TRBD1 (6 bases). Germline loops: CDR1 SGDLS, CDR2 YYNGEE. This CDR3 comprises 18 residues. Trimming stripped 1 base from V and 0 bases from J, with 19 bases between. Here the CDR3 reads CASSVTLTGSWMNTEAFF. CDR3 nucleotide sequence: TGTGCCAGCAGCGTAACACTAACAGGGTCCTGGATGAACACTGAAGCTTTCTTT.

The gene calls are TRBV5-6 and TRBJ2-5; 8 bases agree with TRBD1. CDR1 is SGHDT and CDR2 is YYEEEE in the germline V gene. The CDR3 sequence is 16 residues long. The trim removed 1 base at V and 7 bases at J, leaving 12 bases unmatched. CDR3 DNA sequence: TGTGCCAGCAGCTTGCGTCCGACGACAGGGGTTGCGACCCAGTACTTC. Its translation: CASSLRPTTGVATQYF.

This clone occurred once. The V call is TRBV5-1, the J call TRBJ2-3; 10 bases are a match to TRBD1. The CDR3 covers 14 residues. V lost 4 bases, J lost 5 bases, and 4 bases stayed unmatched. Germline CDR1 is SGHRS and CDR2 is YFSETQ. CDR3 sequence (DNA): TGCGCCAGCAGCACAGACAGGGGGCGAGATACGCAGTATTTT. Amino acids: CASSTDRGRDTQYF.

Comment on this clone: This CDR3 is also generated by other DNA sequences in the sample. The chain couples TRBV29-1 to TRBJ1-1; D is undetermined. V lost 4 bases to trimming and J lost 0 bases, with 3 bases between them. There are 11 residues in the CDR3. Per the germline V gene, CDR1 is SQVTM and CDR2 is ANQGSEA. This CDR3 reads CSVALNTEAFF. CDR3 in DNA: TGCAGCGTTGCACTGAACACTGAAGCTTTCTTT.

V is TRBV7-6 and J is TRBJ2-1, with D tentatively TRBD1 or TRBD2 (6 bases each). The CDR3 sequence is 18 residues long. The germline CDR1 and CDR2 sequences are SGHVS and FNYEAQ. V gave up 5 bases and J gave up 1 base, with 21 bases separating them. The CDR3 nucleotides are TGTGCCAGCAGCCCGACGGGGGTAGGGGGGCCTTCCTACAATGAGCAGTTCTTC. As protein: CASSPTGVGGPSYNEQFF.

This clone was observed once. The chain uses TRBV25-1 and TRBJ1-2, with 9 positions matching TRBD1. J lost 2 bases, V lost 6 bases, and 10 bases had no gene match. This CDR3 has 16 residues. Germline V gene sequence: CDR1 MGHDK, CDR2 SYGVNS. CDR3 region: CASRGVSGQGNYGYTF. CDR3 bases: TGTGCCAGCAGGGGGGTCTCGGGACAGGGCAACTATGGCTACACCTTC.

CDR3 nucleotide sequence: TGTGCCAGCAGGCCGACTAGCGGGAGGACAGATACGCAGTATTTT. Encoded protein: CASRPTSGRTDTQYF. This chain uses TRBV6-5 with TRBJ2-3, with TRBD2 matching over 13 bases. Germline V gene data show CDR1 as MNHEY and CDR2 as SVGAGI. With V trimmed by 6 bases and J by 3 bases, 3 bases remained unmatched. This CDR3 is built from 15 residues.

This chain's CDR3 is CAISGATSGRTYEQYF. The CDR3 coding sequence is TGTGCCATCAGTGGGGCGACTAGCGGGAGAACCTACGAGCAGTACTTC. The chain recombines TRBV10-3 with TRBJ2-7, with 12 bases identical to TRBD2. In germline, CDR1 is ENHRY, CDR2 SYGVKD. CDR3 length equals 16 residues. Trimming took 4 bases from V and 2 from J; bases not matched to a gene: 6.

The chain joins TRBV7-9 to TRBJ2-5; D gene unclear. The J call may be incorrect, as the DNA end agrees better with TRBJ2-7. This CDR3 spans 11 amino acids. Germline CDR1 and CDR2: SEHNR and FQNEAQ (reference sequence). The CDR3 sequence: CASSLTDEQYF. The CDR3 nucleotides read TGTGCCAGCAGCTTAACCGACGAGCAGTACTTC.

The chain has TRBV4-3 and TRBJ2-7; D might be TRBD2 (6 bases). The germline V gene encodes CDR1 LGHNA and CDR2 YSLEER. The CDR3 consists of 15 residues. Trimming shortened V by 4 bases and J by 0 bases, and 13 bases separated the two germline ends. In DNA form, the CDR3 reads TGCGCCAGCAGCCTGGAACGGGGGAGCTCCTACGAGCAGTACTTC. Translated: CASSLERGSSYEQYF.

The J gene is TRBJ1-1, the V gene TRBV27; D remains ambiguous. Trimming took 3 bases from V and 8 from J, leaving 13 bases between them. There are 13 residues in the CDR3. The germline V gene has CDR1 MNHEY and CDR2 SMNVEV (reference sequence). CDR3: CASSFSRGAEAFF. CDR3 nucleotide sequence: TGTGCCAGCAGTTTTTCGCGGGGAGCGGAAGCTTTCTTT.

V usage is TRBV7-2 and J usage is TRBJ2-2; either TRBD1 or TRBD2 may fit D (5 bases each). Trimming shortened V by 5 bases and J by 2 bases, and 9 bases separated the two germline ends. The CDR3 totals 14 residues. CDR1 and CDR2 (germline): SGHTA, FQGNSA. The CDR3 region has the DNA TGTGCCAGCAGCCCGGGGCCCAACACCGGGGAGCTGTTTTTT. Translated, it gives CASSPGPNTGELFF.

The chain joins TRBV5-1 to TRBJ2-7; either TRBD1 or TRBD2 may supply D (6 bases each). The length of the CDR3 is 15 residues. V was cut by 3 bases and J by 6 bases, with 19 bases left in between. Germline-derived CDR1 and CDR2 are SGHRS and YFSETQ. The CDR3 loop is CASSSNLGGRGEQYF. The CDR3 DNA reads as TGCGCCAGCAGCTCTAACCTAGGGGGGCGTGGCGAGCAGTACTTC.